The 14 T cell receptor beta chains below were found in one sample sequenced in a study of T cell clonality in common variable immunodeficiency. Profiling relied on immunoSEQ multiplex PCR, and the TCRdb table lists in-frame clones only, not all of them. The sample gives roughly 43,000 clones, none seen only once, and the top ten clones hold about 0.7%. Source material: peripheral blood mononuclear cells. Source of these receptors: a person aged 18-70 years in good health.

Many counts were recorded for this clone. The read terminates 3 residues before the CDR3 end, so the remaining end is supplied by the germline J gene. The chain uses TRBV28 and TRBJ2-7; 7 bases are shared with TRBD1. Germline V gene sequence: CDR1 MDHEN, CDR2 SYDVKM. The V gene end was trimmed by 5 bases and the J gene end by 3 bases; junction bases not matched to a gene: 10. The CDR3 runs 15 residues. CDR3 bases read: TGTGCCAGCAGTCGTGAGGGGCAGGGGGACTACGAG. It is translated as CASSREGQGDYE. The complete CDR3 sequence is CASSREGQGDYEQYF.

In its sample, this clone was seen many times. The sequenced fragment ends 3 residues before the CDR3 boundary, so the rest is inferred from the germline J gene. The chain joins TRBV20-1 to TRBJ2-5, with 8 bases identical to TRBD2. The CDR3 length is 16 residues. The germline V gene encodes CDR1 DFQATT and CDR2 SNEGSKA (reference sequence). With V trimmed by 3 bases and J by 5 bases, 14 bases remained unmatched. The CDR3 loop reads CSASPLRGAEVETQYF. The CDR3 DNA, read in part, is TGCAGTGCTAGCCCCTTGCGGGGGGCCGAAGTGGAGACC.

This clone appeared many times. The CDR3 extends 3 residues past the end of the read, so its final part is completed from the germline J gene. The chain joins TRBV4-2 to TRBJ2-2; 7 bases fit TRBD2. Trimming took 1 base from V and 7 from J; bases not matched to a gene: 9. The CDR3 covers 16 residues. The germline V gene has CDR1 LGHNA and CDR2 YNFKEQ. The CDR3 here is CASSQGLAVWDGELFF. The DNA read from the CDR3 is TGTGCCAGCAGCCAAGGACTAGCTGTGTGGGACGGGGAG.

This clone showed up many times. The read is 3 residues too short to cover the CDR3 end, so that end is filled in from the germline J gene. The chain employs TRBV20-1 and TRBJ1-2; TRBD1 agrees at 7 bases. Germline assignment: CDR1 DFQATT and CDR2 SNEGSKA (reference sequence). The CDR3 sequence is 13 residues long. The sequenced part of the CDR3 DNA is TGCAGTGCTAGCGGACAGGAATGGGTAGGC. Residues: CSASGQEWVG. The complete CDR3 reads CSASGQEWVGYTF.

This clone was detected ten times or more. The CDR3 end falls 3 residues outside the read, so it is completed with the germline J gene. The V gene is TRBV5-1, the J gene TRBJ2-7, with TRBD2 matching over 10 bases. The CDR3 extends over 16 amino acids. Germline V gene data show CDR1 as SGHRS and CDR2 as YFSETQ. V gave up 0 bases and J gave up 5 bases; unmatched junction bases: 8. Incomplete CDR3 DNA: TGCGCCAGCAGCTTGGCGCCTAGCGGGAGTCTCCACGAG. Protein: CASSLAPSGSLHE. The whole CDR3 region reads CASSLAPSGSLHEQYF.

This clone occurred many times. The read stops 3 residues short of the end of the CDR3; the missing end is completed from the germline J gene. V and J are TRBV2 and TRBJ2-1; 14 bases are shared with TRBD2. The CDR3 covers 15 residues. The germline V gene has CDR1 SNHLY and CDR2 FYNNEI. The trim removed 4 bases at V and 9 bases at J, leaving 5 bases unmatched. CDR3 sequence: CASSATSGRASEQFF. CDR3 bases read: TGTGCCAGCAGTGCGACTAGCGGGAGGGCCAGTGAG.

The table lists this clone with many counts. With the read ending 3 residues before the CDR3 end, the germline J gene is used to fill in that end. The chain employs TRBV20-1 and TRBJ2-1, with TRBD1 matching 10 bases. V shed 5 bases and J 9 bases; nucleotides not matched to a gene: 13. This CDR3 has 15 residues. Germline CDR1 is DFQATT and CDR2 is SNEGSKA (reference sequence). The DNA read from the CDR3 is TGCAGTGCTGGCCCCGGGACAGGGGTTCATGGTGAG. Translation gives CSAGPGTGVHGE. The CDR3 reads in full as CSAGPGTGVHGEQFF.

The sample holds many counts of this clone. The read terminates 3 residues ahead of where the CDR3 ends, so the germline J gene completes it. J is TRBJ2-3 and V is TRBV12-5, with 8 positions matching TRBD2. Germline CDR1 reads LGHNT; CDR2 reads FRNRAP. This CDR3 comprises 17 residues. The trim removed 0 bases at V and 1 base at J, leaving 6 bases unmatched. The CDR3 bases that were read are TGTGCTAGTGGTTTGGTAGGGCTAGCGGGCGGCACAGATACG. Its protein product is CASGLVGLAGGTDT. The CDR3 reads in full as CASGLVGLAGGTDTQYF.

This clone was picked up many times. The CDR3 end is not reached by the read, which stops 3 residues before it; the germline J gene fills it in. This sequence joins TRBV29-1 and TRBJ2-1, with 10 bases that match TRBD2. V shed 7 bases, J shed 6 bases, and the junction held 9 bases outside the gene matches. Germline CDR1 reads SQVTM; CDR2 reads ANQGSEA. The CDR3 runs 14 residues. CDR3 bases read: TGCAGCGCCGATCCGGGACTAGCGCTCAATGAG. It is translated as CSADPGLALNE. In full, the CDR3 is CSADPGLALNEQFF.

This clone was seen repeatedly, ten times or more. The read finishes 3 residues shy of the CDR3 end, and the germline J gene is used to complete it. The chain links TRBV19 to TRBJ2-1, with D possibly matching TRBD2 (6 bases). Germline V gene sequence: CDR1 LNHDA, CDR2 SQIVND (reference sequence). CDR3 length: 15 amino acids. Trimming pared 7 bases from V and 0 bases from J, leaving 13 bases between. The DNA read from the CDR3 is TGTGCCAGTACCCTCGGGGACTCCTCCTACAATGAG. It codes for CASTLGDSSYNE. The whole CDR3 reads CASTLGDSSYNEQFF.

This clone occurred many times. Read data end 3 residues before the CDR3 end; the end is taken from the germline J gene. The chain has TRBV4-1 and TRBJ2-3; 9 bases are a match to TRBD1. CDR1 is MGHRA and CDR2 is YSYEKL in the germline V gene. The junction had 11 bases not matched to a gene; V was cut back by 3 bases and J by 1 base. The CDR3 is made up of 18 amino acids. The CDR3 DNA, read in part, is TGCGCCAGCAGCCACCGACAGGGGGGAGGATACGGCACAGATACG. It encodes CASSHRQGGGYGTDT. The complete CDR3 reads CASSHRQGGGYGTDTQYF.

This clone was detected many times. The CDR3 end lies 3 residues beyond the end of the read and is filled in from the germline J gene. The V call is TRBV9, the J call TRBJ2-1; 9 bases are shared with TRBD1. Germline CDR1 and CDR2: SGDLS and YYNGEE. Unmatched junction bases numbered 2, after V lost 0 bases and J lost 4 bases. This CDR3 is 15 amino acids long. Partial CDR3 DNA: TGTGCCAGCAGCGTAGTGGGGACAGGGTACAATGAG. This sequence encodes CASSVVGTGYNE. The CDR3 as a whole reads CASSVVGTGYNEQFF.

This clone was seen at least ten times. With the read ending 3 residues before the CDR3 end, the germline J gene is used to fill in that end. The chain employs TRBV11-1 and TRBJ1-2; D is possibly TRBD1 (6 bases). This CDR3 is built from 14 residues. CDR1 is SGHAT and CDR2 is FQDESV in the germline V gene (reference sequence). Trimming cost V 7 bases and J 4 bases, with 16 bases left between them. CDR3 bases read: TGTGCCAGCACTAATAAACAGGGCGGCTATGGC. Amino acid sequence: CASTNKQGGYG. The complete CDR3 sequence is CASTNKQGGYGYTF.

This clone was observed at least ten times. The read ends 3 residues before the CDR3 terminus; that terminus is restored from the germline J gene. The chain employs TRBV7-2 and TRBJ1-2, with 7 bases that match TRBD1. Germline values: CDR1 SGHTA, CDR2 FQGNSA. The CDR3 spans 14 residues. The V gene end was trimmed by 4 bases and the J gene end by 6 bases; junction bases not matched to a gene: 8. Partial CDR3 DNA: TGTGCCAGCAGCTCCGGGAGGGGGCGTAATGGC. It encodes CASSSGRGRNG. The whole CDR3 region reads CASSSGRGRNGYTF.